This T cell receptor (beta chain) came from a study of blood T cell repertoires in COVID-19. V lost 1 base, J lost 2 bases, and 12 bases lay in between. The V gene's germline CDR1 is SQVTM and CDR2 ANQGSEA. The length of the CDR3 is 15 residues. Original data processing: Researchers report that nucleated cell counts were estimated from reference gene primer amplification. The protocol was immunoSEQ multiplex PCR, while the TCRdb copy is restricted to in-frame clones and leaves out a portion. Clone size and V and J calls were adopted from that table, with D and trimming inferred from the DNA. The top ten clones hold about 8% of a sample with hundreds of thousands of clones, over 75% of them seen once.

Input material: peripheral blood. The rearrangement links TRBV29-1 to TRBJ2-1; D is possibly TRBD1 (7 bases). This sequence originates from a woman aged 45-65 years who had recovered from COVID-19. The CDR3: CSVEAAGGPYNEQFF. Written as DNA, the CDR3 is TGCAGCGTTGAAGCTGCAGGGGGGCCCTACAATGAGCAGTTCTTC.